Shown below are 11 T cell receptor beta chains from a single sample sequenced in a study of graft-versus-host responses after intestinal transplantation. For these TCRs, the target antigens are not known. Profiled with immunoSEQ multiplex PCR; TCRdb holds only in-frame clones, not every one. In the table there are approximately 76,000 clones, over 70% of which are singletons. The sequencing here drew on unstimulated CD4+ T cells sorted from spleen or lymph node cells, taken before transplant. The source of these receptors is a human donor who was the organ donor for an intestinal transplant.

The chain carries TRBV4-1 and TRBJ2-5; D perhaps matches TRBD2 (5 bases). CDR3 length: 17 residues. The germline gives CDR1 MGHRA, CDR2 YSYEKL. Trimming removed 4 bases from V and 1 base from J, with 19 bases in between. The CDR3 nucleotides read TGCGCCAGCAGCCCCTACGAAGCCCCAGCGGCCCAAGAGACCCAGTACTTC. This sequence encodes CASSPYEAPAAQETQYF.

The table lists this clone with a count of one. CDR3 DNA sequence: TGTGCCAGCAGCTTATACGGGACTAAAGATGGTGATGAGCAGTTCTTC. Protein product: CASSLYGTKDGDEQFF. The V and J genes are TRBV11-2 and TRBJ2-1; TRBD2 agrees at 7 bases. From germline, CDR1 is SGHAT and CDR2 FQNNGV. This CDR3 is built from 16 residues. Trimming took 2 bases from V and 8 from J; bases not matched to a gene: 12.

J is TRBJ2-1 and V is TRBV18; 9 nucleotides line up with TRBD1. This CDR3 is 15 amino acids long. Trimming at V came to 2 bases and at J to 9 bases, leaving 8 bases not matched to a gene. The germline CDR1 and CDR2 sequences are KGHSH and LQKENI. The CDR3 sequence: CASSPERDRVPEQFF. In DNA form, the CDR3 reads TGTGCCAGCTCACCAGAGCGGGACAGGGTGCCTGAGCAGTTCTTC.

This chain connects TRBV28 to TRBJ2-1, with 10 positions matching TRBD2. CDR1 MDHEN and CDR2 SYDVKM come from the germline V gene. Trimming at V came to 5 bases and at J to 5 bases, leaving 6 bases not matched to a gene. The CDR3 has 15 amino acids. The CDR3 reads CASSKSGGGNNEQFF. CDR3 bases: TGTGCCAGCAGTAAAAGCGGGGGGGGCAACAATGAGCAGTTCTTC.

The V call is TRBV5-6, the J call TRBJ2-1; TRBD1 matches at 10 bases. The CDR3 consists of 15 residues. Trimming removed 0 bases from V and 7 bases from J; junction bases left unmatched: 4. Germline-derived CDR1 and CDR2 are SGHDT and YYEEEE. The CDR3 coding sequence is TGTGCCAGCAGCTTGGGCTGGGACAGGGGTAATGAGCAGTTCTTC. Protein product: CASSLGWDRGNEQFF. Combining the CDR3 with reference TRBV5-6 and TRBJ2-1 gives the whole variable domain DAGVTQSPTHLIKTRGQQVTLRCSPKSGHDTVSWYQQALGQGPQFIFQYYEEEERQRGNFPDRFSGHQFPNYSSELNVNALLLGDSALYLCASSLGWDRGNEQFFGPGTRLTVL.

The chain is built from TRBV19 and TRBJ1-4; D may be TRBD1 (6 bases). The germline CDR1 and CDR2 sequences are LNHDA and SQIVND (reference sequence). The V end lost 5 bases, the J end lost 0 bases, and 10 bases lay between the germline ends. The CDR3 has 15 amino acids. The CDR3 loop is CASSADSTTNEKLFF. The CDR3 bases are TGTGCCAGTAGTGCGGACAGCACAACTAATGAAAAACTGTTTTTT.

Only a few counts were recorded for this clone. This chain links TRBV28 with TRBJ2-7; 7 bases are a match to TRBD1. The CDR3 is 14 residues long. The ends lost 4 bases at V and 7 bases at J; junction bases unmatched: 10. Germline-derived CDR1 and CDR2 are MDHEN and SYDVKM. The CDR3 DNA is TGTGCCAGCAGTTCCCGGACAGGCGCAGTGGAGCAGTACGTC. It specifies CASSSRTGAVEQYV.

This clone was counted a single time. The chain has TRBV7-2 and TRBJ2-3; TRBD2 matches at 8 bases. Trimming removed 5 bases from V and 1 base from J; junction bases left unmatched: 5. Germline CDR1 is SGHTA and CDR2 is FQGNSA. The CDR3 runs 15 residues. The CDR3 here is CASSQRAGGTDTQYF. Written as DNA, the CDR3 is TGTGCCAGCAGCCAAAGAGCGGGGGGCACAGATACGCAGTATTTT.

This clone appeared a single time. V and J are TRBV11-2 and TRBJ1-2, with TRBD1 matching over 7 bases. The germline V gene has CDR1 SGHAT and CDR2 FQNNGV. The CDR3 consists of 14 residues. Losses at the gene ends were 2 bases for V and 4 bases for J; bases not matched to a gene: 4. In nucleotides, the CDR3 is TGTGCCAGCAGCTTAACGGGACAGACCTATGGCTACACCTTC. Residues: CASSLTGQTYGYTF.

The J gene is TRBJ2-3, the V gene TRBV5-6; 9 nucleotides line up with TRBD2. V was clipped by 0 bases and J by 4 bases; unmatched bases: 3. Looked up from germline, CDR1 is SGHDT and CDR2 is YYEEEE. The CDR3 has 15 residues. CDR3 region: CASSLEVAGADTQYF. The CDR3 DNA is TGTGCCAGCAGCTTGGAAGTAGCGGGGGCAGATACGCAGTATTTT.

The V gene is TRBV2, the J gene TRBJ1-5; no clear D gene. The CDR3 sequence is 15 residues long. V gave up 6 bases and J gave up 4 bases, with 16 bases separating them. Germline assignment: CDR1 SNHLY and CDR2 FYNNEI. CDR3 DNA sequence: TGTGCCAGCAGGTTCAATACGGGAGGTAATCAGCCCCAGCATTTT. As protein: CASRFNTGGNQPQHF.